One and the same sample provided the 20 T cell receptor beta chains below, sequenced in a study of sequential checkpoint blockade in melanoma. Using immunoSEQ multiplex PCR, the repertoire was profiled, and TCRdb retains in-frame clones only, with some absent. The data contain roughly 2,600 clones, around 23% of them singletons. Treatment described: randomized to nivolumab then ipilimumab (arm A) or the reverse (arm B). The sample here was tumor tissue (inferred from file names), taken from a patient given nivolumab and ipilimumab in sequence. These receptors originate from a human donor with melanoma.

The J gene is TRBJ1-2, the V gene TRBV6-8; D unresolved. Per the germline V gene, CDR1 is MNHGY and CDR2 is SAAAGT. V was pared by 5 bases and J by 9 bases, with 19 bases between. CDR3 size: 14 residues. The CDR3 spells CASSDGWGAASYTF. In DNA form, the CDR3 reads TGTGCCAGCAGTGACGGTTGGGGAGCAGCGAGCTACACCTTC.

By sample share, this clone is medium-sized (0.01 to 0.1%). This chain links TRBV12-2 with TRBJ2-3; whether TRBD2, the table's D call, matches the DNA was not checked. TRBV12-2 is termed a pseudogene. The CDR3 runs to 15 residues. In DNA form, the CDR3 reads TGTGCAAGTCGCTGGACCTTAGCGGTCGCAGATACGCAGTATTTT. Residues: CASRWTLAVADTQYF.

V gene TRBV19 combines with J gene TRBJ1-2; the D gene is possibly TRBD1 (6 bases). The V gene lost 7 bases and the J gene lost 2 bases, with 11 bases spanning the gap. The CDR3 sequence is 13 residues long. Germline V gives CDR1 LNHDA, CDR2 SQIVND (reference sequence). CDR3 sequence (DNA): TGTGCCAGTAAAAGGGGGGGAAACTATGGCTACACCTTC. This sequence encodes CASKRGGNYGYTF.

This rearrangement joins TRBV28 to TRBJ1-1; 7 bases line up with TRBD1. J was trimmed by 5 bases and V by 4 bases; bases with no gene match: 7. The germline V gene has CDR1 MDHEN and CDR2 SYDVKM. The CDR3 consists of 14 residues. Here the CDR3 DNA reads TGTGCCAGCAGTTCGACAGGGAGGGGGACTGAAGCTTTCTTT. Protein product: CASSSTGRGTEAFF.

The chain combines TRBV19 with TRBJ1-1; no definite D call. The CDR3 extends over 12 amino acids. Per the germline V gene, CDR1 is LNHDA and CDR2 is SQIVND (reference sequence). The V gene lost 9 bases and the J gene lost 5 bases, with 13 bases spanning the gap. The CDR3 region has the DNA TGTGCCAGCACTGGAATGGGAACTGAAGCTTTCTTT. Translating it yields CASTGMGTEAFF.

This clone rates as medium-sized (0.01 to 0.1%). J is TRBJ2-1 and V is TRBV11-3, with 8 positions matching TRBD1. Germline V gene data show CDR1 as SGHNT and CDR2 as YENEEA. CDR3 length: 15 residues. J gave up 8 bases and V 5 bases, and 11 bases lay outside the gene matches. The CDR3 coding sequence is TGTGCCAGCAGCGATGGACAGGGCGTCGGGTATGAGCAGTTCTTC. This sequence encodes CASSDGQGVGYEQFF.

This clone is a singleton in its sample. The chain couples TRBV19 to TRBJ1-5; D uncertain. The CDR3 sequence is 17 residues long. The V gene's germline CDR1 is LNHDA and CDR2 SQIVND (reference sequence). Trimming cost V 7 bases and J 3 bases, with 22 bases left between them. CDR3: CASKTPSDGGLNQPQHF. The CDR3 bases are TGTGCCAGTAAAACCCCAAGCGATGGCGGACTCAATCAGCCCCAGCATTTT.

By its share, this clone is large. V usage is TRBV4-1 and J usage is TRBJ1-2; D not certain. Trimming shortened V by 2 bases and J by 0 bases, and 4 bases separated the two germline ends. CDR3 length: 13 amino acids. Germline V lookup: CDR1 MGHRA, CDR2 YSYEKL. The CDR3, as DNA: TGCGCCAGCAGCCAATTAGCTAACTATGGCTACACCTTC. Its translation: CASSQLANYGYTF.

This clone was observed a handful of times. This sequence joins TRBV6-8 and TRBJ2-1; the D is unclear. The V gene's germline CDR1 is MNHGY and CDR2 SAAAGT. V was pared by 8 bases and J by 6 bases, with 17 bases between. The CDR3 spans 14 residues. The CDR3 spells CASRLGSAPNEQFF. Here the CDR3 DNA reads TGTGCCAGCCGATTAGGAAGCGCTCCCAATGAGCAGTTCTTC.

CDR3 region: CASSFRWGVLSNQPQHF. CDR3 DNA sequence: TGTGCCAGCAGTTTTCGATGGGGGGTGTTGAGCAATCAGCCCCAGCATTTT. The V and J genes are TRBV28 and TRBJ1-5; possibly TRBD1 for D (5 bases). V lost 3 bases and J lost 1, with 16 bases in between. Germline CDR1 MDHEN, CDR2 SYDVKM. The CDR3 extends over 17 amino acids.

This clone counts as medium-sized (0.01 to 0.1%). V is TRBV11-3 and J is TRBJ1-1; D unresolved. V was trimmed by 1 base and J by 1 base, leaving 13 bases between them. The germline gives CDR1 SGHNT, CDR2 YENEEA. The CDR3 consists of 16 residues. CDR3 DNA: TGTGCCAGCAGCTTAGTCGATGGCAGCTCGAACACTGAAGCTTTCTTT. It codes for CASSLVDGSSNTEAFF. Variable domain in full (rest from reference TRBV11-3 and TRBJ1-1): EAGVVQSPRYKIIEKKQPVAFWCNPISGHNTLYWYLQNLGQGPELLIRYENEEAVDDSQLPKDRFSAERLKGVDSTLKIQPAELGDSAVYLCASSLVDGSSNTEAFFGQGTRLTVV.

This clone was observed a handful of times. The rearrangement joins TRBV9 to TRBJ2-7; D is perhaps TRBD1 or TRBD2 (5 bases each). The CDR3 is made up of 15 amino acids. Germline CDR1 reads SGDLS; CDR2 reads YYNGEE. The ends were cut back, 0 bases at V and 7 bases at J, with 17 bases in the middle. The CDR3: CASSVDGDRDREQYF. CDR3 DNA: TGTGCCAGCAGCGTAGATGGGGACCGGGATAGAGAGCAGTACTTC.

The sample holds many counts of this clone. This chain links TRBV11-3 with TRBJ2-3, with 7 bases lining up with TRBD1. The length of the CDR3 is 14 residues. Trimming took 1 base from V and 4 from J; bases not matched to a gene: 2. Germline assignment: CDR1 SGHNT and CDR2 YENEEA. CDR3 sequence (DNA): TGTGCCAGCAGCTTAGGGGACAGACCAGATACGCAGTATTTT. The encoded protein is CASSLGDRPDTQYF.

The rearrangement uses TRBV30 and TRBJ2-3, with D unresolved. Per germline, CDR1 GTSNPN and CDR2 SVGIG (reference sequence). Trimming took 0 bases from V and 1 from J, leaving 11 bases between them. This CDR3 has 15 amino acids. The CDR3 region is CAWSVQESGTDTQYF. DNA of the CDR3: TGTGCCTGGAGTGTCCAAGAGAGTGGCACAGATACGCAGTATTTT.

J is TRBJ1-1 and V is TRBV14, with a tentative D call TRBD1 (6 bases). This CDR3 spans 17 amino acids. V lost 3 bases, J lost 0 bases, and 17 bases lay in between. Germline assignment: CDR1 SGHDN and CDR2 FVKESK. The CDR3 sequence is CASSHLGTPSLNTEAFF. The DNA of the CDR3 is TGTGCCAGCAGCCACCTTGGGACACCAAGTCTGAACACTGAAGCTTTCTTT.

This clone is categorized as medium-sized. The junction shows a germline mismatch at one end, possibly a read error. CDR3 in amino acids: CASSDSTSGSSGANVLTF. The DNA of the CDR3 is TGTGCCAGCAGTGACTCGACTAGCGGGAGCTCTGGGGCCAACGTCCTGACTTTC. The gene calls are TRBV6-8 and TRBJ2-6; the match to TRBD2 covers 12 bases. The CDR3 loop spans 18 amino acids. From germline, CDR1 is MNHGY and CDR2 SAAAGT.

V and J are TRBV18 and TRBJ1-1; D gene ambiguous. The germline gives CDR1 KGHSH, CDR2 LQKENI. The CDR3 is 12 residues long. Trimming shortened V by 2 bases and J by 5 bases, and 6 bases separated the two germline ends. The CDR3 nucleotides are TGTGCCAGCTCACCAGCAGAAACTGAAGCTTTCTTT. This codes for CASSPAETEAFF.

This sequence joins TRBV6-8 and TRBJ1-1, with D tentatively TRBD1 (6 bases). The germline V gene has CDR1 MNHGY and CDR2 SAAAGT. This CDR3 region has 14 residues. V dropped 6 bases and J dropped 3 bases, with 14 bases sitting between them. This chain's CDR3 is CASRNWGGHTEAFF. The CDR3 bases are TGTGCCAGCAGGAATTGGGGGGGGCACACTGAAGCTTTCTTT.

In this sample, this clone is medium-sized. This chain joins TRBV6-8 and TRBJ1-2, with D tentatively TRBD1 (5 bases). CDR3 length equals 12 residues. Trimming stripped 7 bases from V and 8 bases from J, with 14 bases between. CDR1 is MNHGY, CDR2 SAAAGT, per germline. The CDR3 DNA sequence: TGTGCCAGCACCCTCCCCGGGGGAGGCTACACCTTC. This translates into CASTLPGGGYTF.

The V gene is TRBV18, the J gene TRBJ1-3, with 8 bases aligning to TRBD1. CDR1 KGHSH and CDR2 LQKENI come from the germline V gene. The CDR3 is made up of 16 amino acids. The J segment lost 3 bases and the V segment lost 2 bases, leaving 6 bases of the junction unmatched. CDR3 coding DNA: TGTGCCAGCTCACCAGGACAGGGCGGTATTGGAAACACCATATATTTT. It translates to CASSPGQGGIGNTIYF. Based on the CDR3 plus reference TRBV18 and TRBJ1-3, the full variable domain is NAGVMQNPRHLVRRRGQEARLRCSPMKGHSHVYWYRQLPEEGLKFMVYLQKENIIDESGMPKERFSAEFPKEGPSILRIQQVVRGDSAAYFCASSPGQGGIGNTIYFGEGSWLTVV.